This T cell receptor beta chain is from a study of a mutant IDH1 vaccine in newly diagnosed glioma. Across the whole study: Either 4-6 weeks after radiotherapy alone or alongside temozolomide, vaccination was begun. Earlier treatment was radiotherapy, temozolomide, or both, with most getting both.

On this clone itself: Its antigen is not identified.

As for time point: week 23, last vaccination. A 20-mer mutant IDH1 peptide at 300 ug was injected subcutaneously with topical imiquimod. The study enrolled donors with new WHO grade 3 or 4 IDH1-mutant, ATRX-lost astrocytomas. Measured with immunoSEQ multiplex PCR; TCRdb has only the in-frame clones, and not every one. The table records 35,000 to 50,000 clones, around 84% of them present only once. Germline V lookup: CDR1 KGHSH, CDR2 LQKENI. The CDR3 sequence is 15 residues long. Trimming left V 3 bases short and J 0 bases short, with 11 bases between. Study outcomes and limitations: Alterations occurring in top peripheral T cell clonotypes seemed unrelated to pseudoprogression.

The chain has TRBV18 and TRBJ1-2, with a possible D match to TRBD1 (6 bases). This material consisted of PBMCs, taken from a glioma patient whose treatment included an IDH1 peptide vaccine. The TCR originated in a woman in her late teens or twenties with glioma. Some clones in this sample may be carry-over from other donors' samples. The CDR3, as DNA: TGTGCCAGCTCACCTGGGACAAAGGCTAACTATGGCTACACCTTC. Its protein product is CASSPGTKANYGYTF. Filled out from reference TRBV18 and TRBJ1-2, the complete variable domain reads NAGVMQNPRHLVRRRGQEARLRCSPMKGHSHVYWYRQLPEEGLKFMVYLQKENIIDESGMPKERFSAEFPKEGPSILRIQQVVRGDSAAYFCASSPGTKANYGYTFGSGTRLTVV.